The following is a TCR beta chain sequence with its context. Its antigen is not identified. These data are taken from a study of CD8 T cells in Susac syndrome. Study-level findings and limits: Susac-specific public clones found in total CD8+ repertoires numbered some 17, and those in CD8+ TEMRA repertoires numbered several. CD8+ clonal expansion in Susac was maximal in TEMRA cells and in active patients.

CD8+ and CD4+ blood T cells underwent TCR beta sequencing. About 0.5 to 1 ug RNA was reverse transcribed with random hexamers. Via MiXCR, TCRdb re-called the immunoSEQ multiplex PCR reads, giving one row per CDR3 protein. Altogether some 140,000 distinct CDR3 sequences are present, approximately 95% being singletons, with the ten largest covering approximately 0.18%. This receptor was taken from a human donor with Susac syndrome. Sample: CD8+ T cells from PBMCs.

The CDR3: CSVESDRGRGYGYTF. For the CDR3, the DNA is TGCAGCGTTGAGTCTGACAGGGGGCGTGGGTATGGCTACACCTTC. V and J are TRBV29-1 and TRBJ1-2, with TRBD1 matching 10 bases. J gave up 5 bases and V 3 bases, and 9 bases lay outside the gene matches. CDR3 length equals 15 residues. CDR1 SQVTM and CDR2 ANQGSEA come from the germline V gene.